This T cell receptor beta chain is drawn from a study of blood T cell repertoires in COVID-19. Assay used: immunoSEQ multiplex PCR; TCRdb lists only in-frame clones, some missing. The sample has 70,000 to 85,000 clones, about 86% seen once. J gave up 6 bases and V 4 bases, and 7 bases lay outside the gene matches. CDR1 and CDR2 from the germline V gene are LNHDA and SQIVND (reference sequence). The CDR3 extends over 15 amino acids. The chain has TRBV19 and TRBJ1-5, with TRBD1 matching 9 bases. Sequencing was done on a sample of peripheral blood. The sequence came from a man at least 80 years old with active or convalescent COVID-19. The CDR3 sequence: CASSNHRGPSQPQHF. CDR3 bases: TGTGCCAGTAGTAACCACAGGGGGCCCAGTCAGCCCCAGCATTTT.